This TCR beta chain derives from a study of T cell responses to AZD1222 COVID-19 vaccine. Whole-study results and caveats: Per reports, nearly half of all spike-specific TCRs target regions that are unmutated in variants.

Worth noting for this clone: Its specificity is unknown.

There are 13 residues in the CDR3. V was shortened by 7 bases and J by 0 bases, with 9 bases between the two germline ends. The repertoire was sequenced with immunoSEQ multiplex PCR; TCRdb's copy has only in-frame clones and lacks some. The data hold 95,000 to 100,000 clones, with 88% observed a single time. This receptor was identified in an adult who received the AZD1222 COVID-19 vaccine. This material consisted of peripheral blood, taken 28 days after the second AZD1222 dose. The rearrangement uses TRBV12-3 or TRBV12-4 and TRBJ1-1, with D hard to call. CDR3 loop: CASIWAVNTEAFF. Written as DNA, the CDR3 is TGTGCCAGCATCTGGGCGGTGAACACTGAAGCTTTCTTT.